This T cell receptor (beta chain) derives from a study of T cell repertoires in cytomegalovirus infection. Study summary: Public signatures in TCR beta pointed to CMV infection and matching HLA type. The study, taken as a whole, reports: Based on cumulative public TCR beta family frequency, carriers of CMV plus the relevant HLA were identified. Clonotype analysis showed dominance of the ex vivo response by HLA-C-restricted CMV-specific TCR beta clonotypes.

TCRdb re-derived calls from the reads in MiXCR, one entry per CDR3 protein. Of roughly 760,000 distinct CDR3 sequences detected, about a third appear once; the ten largest clones hold more than 2.5%. The CDR3 runs 14 residues. The germline V gene encodes CDR1 MDHEN and CDR2 SYDVKM. J gave up 6 bases and V 5 bases, and 4 bases lay outside the gene matches. This clonotype has a handful of counts. As yet, its antigen is unknown. The clonotype was recovered from a human donor in good health (CMV status not recorded). Some clones in this sample may be carry-over from other donors' samples. The V call is TRBV28, the J call TRBJ1-6, with 7 bases lining up with TRBD1. The sample consisted of PBMCs. CDR3 sequence (DNA): TGTGCCAGCAGTATAAGACAGGGTAATTCACCCCTCCACTTT. Translated, it gives CASSIRQGNSPLHF.